These T cell receptor beta chains were read from a single sample in a study of blood T cell repertoires in COVID-19. Clones were sequenced by immunoSEQ multiplex PCR, and TCRdb holds only the in-frame ones, with some missing. This sample has fewer than 300,000 clones, with 82% found just once. The sample comprised peripheral blood. The receptor set was obtained from a woman aged 18-35 years with acute or convalescent COVID-19. Each CDR3 is given with its conserved first and last residue. The D gene is left open where the match is weak. Size is stated for part of the rows, as once, few or many counts, or as a class when the clone is expanded.

>once|TRBJ1-5|-|TRBV28
CASSLSYQNQPQHF
TGTGCCAGCAGTTTATCTTACCAGAATCAGCCCCAGCATTTT
>-|TRBJ2-7|-|TRBV4-3
CASSQVLGPTYEQYF
TGCGCCAGCAGCCAAGTTCTTGGGCCCACCTACGAGCAGTACTTC
>-|TRBJ1-6|-|TRBV4-3
CASSPGPMTPLHF
TGCGCCAGCAGCCCAGGCCCAATGACACCCCTCCACTTT
>-|TRBJ2-1|-|TRBV5-1
CASSLVGRGEISYNEQFF
TGCGCCAGCAGCTTGGTGGGCAGGGGGGAGATCTCCTACAATGAGCAGTTCTTC
>-|TRBJ1-1|-|TRBV7-9
CASSPTGGGQNTEAFF
TGTGCCAGCAGCCCGACGGGGGGAGGACAGAACACTGAAGCTTTCTTT
>-|TRBJ2-7|-|TRBV27
CASLGSGHEQYF
TGTGCCAGCCTTGGGTCAGGCCACGAGCAGTACTTC
>-|TRBJ2-7|-|TRBV12-3/TRBV12-4
CASRKGTGYEQYF
TGTGCCAGCAGAAAAGGGACTGGGTACGAGCAGTACTTC
>once|TRBJ2-7|TRBD2|TRBV18
CASSLPGLAVSYEQYF
TGTGCCAGCTCACTTCCGGGACTAGCGGTCTCCTACGAGCAGTACTTC
>-|TRBJ2-7|TRBD2|TRBV5-1
CASSPGLAGGRLPYEQYF
TGCGCCAGCAGCCCCGGACTAGCGGGAGGGCGGCTTCCGTACGAGCAGTACTTC
>-|TRBJ1-1|-|TRBV15
CATSRGQGNTEAFF
TGTGCCACCAGCAGGGGGCAGGGGAACACTGAAGCTTTCTTT
>-|TRBJ1-5|TRBD1|TRBV19
CASSFGQGVSNQPQHF
TGTGCCAGTAGTTTCGGACAGGGGGTGAGCAATCAGCCCCAGCATTTT
>-|TRBJ2-5|-|TRBV7-3
CASSLPVLQETQYF
TGTGCCAGCAGCTTACCGGTCCTCCAAGAGACCCAGTACTTC
>-|TRBJ2-1|-|TRBV7-2
CASSLALAGHEQFF
TGTGCCAGCAGCTTAGCCCTAGCCGGGCATGAGCAGTTCTTC
>-|TRBJ1-2|-|TRBV11-2
CASSLGSQGPNYGYTF
TGTGCCAGCAGCTTAGGTTCACAGGGACCTAACTATGGCTACACCTTC
>-|TRBJ1-2|-|TRBV4-1
CASSQPSGNERYGYTF
TGCGCCAGCAGCCAACCGTCGGGAAATGAGAGATATGGCTACACCTTC
>-|TRBJ2-2|-|TRBV29-1
CSVGPGESTGELFF
TGCAGCGTTGGCCCTGGGGAGAGCACCGGGGAGCTGTTTTTT
>-|TRBJ2-6|-|TRBV6-2/TRBV6-3
CASSTGTGIFGANVLTF
TGTGCCAGCAGTACTGGGACTGGCATTTTTGGGGCCAACGTCCTGACTTTC
>-|TRBJ2-7|-|TRBV27
CASSSGSLLVYEQYF
TGTGCCAGCAGTTCCGGGAGCCTTCTCGTCTACGAGCAGTACTTC
>-|TRBJ1-5|-|TRBV30
CAWSVGTINQPQHF
TGTGCCTGGAGTGTGGGGACAATTAATCAGCCCCAGCATTTT
>-|TRBJ1-5|-|TRBV28
CASSLVRDNQPQHF
TGTGCCAGCAGTTTAGTGCGGGATAATCAGCCCCAGCATTTT
>-|TRBJ1-2|-|TRBV6-5
CASSPQGVYGYTF
TGTGCCAGCAGTCCACAGGGAGTTTATGGCTACACCTTC
>-|TRBJ2-3|TRBD2|TRBV5-1
CASSQGLAGGKTDTQYF
TGCGCCAGCAGCCAGGGACTAGCGGGAGGGAAAACAGATACGCAGTATTTT
>-|TRBJ1-4|-|TRBV25-1
CASRDSWVEKLFF
TGTGCCAGCAGGGACTCGTGGGTTGAAAAACTGTTTTTT
>-|TRBJ1-1|-|TRBV6-5
CASSWDIFRTEAFF
TGTGCCAGCAGTTGGGACATTTTCAGGACTGAAGCTTTCTTT
>-|TRBJ2-7|TRBD1|TRBV19
CASRSPENRDRDHEQYF
TGTGCCAGTAGATCCCCTGAAAACCGGGACAGGGACCACGAGCAGTACTTC
>-|TRBJ2-2|-|TRBV2
CASSVDTGNTGELFF
TGTGCCAGCAGTGTTGATACAGGGAACACCGGGGAGCTGTTTTTT
>-|TRBJ2-1|-|TRBV18
CASSPSEPNEQFF
TGTGCCAGCTCACCATCTGAGCCCAATGAGCAGTTCTTC
>-|TRBJ1-5|-|TRBV27
CAIYPKNSNQPQHF
TGTGCCATCTACCCCAAAAATAGCAATCAGCCCCAGCATTTT
>-|TRBJ2-1|-|TRBV12-3/TRBV12-4
CASSSPLHNEQFF
TGTGCCAGCAGTTCCCCTCTCCACAATGAGCAGTTCTTC
>-|TRBJ2-7|TRBD2|TRBV29-1
CSVETAGGPGEQYF
TGCAGCGTTGAAACAGCGGGAGGGCCGGGCGAGCAGTACTTC
>-|TRBJ2-5|-|TRBV5-1
CASSPGSGYQETQYF
TGCGCCAGCAGCCCAGGTTCGGGGTACCAAGAGACCCAGTACTTC
>-|TRBJ1-6|-|TRBV2
CATGRGIGSPLHF
TGTGCCACCGGAAGGGGAATTGGTTCACCCCTCCACTTT
>many|TRBJ2-3|TRBD2|TRBV2
CARRTSGSADTQYF
TGTGCCAGGAGGACTAGCGGGAGCGCAGATACGCAGTATTTT
>-|TRBJ2-7|TRBD2|TRBV28
CASSLFWPSGSSYEQYF
TGTGCCAGCAGTTTATTTTGGCCTAGCGGGAGCTCCTACGAGCAGTACTTC
>-|TRBJ2-1|-|TRBV6-5
CASSLGGTNEQFF
TGTGCCAGCAGTTTAGGAGGGACCAATGAGCAGTTCTTC
>-|TRBJ2-3|-|TRBV2
CASSSLGTQLTDTQYF
TGTGCCAGCAGTTCGCTTGGGACACAACTCACAGATACGCAGTATTTT
>-|TRBJ1-6|-|TRBV7-9
CASSPGQMDSPLHF
TGTGCCAGCAGCCCTGGGCAGATGGATTCACCCCTCCACTTT
>-|TRBJ1-2|-|TRBV9
CASSVVGGNYGYTF
TGTGCCAGCAGCGTAGTGGGAGGGAACTATGGCTACACCTTC
>-|TRBJ1-5|TRBD1|TRBV19
CASSTRQGARDQPQHF
TGTGCCAGTAGTACAAGACAGGGGGCTAGGGATCAGCCCCAGCATTTT
>-|TRBJ1-1|-|TRBV7-9
CASSFGQGNTEAFF
TGTGCCAGCAGCTTTGGCCAGGGGAACACTGAAGCTTTCTTT
>-|TRBJ1-6|-|TRBV7-2
CASSPTSSSYNSPLHF
TGTGCCAGCAGCCCCACCTCGAGCTCCTATAATTCACCCCTCCACTTT
>-|TRBJ2-3|-|TRBV5-4
CASSLGGVGTDTQYF
TGTGCCAGCAGCTTGGGGGGAGTGGGCACAGATACGCAGTATTTT